Following are 16 T cell receptor beta chains from one sample sequenced in a study of radiotherapy plus CTLA-4 blockade in lung cancer listed by TCRdb under 2018. Library creation used the immunoSEQ multiplex PCR assay. This is the immuneACCESS table as TCRdb keeps it, with only in-frame sequences that have V and J called. A part of the clones is gone; compared with another copy, unresolved V genes explain less than half, and the rest is unexplained. The sample table contains roughly 98,000 clones; only one count was recorded for about four fifths of them. Approximately 14% of the sample belongs to the ten largest clones. The sequencing used peripheral blood, collected from a patient treated with radiotherapy plus ipilimumab. These receptors were taken from a human donor with non-small cell lung cancer that progressed on radiotherapy plus ipilimumab.

V and J are TRBV14 and TRBJ1-1, with 7 bases that match TRBD1. The CDR3 is 15 residues long. From germline, CDR1 is SGHDN and CDR2 FVKESK. Trimming cost V 1 base and J 1 base; bases outside gene matches: 3. The CDR3 is CASSQVNRGNTEAFF. The CDR3 nucleotides are TGTGCCAGCAGCCAAGTTAACAGGGGGAACACTGAAGCTTTCTTT.

CDR3 protein: CASSLLIPGLAEAFF. The CDR3 DNA reads TGTGCCAGCAGTTTATTGATCCCCGGGCTCGCTGAAGCTTTCTTT. The chain has TRBV28 and TRBJ1-1; D remains ambiguous. Trimming left V 1 base short and J 6 bases short, with 15 bases between. The CDR3 runs 15 residues. The germline gives CDR1 MDHEN, CDR2 SYDVKM.

V and J are TRBV10-2 and TRBJ1-2; 7 nucleotides line up with TRBD1. Germline CDR1 and CDR2: WSHSY and SAAADI. J was trimmed by 4 bases and V by 8 bases; bases with no gene match: 7. The CDR3 length is 13 residues. The CDR3 sequence: CASRPGGGYGYTF. DNA of the CDR3: TGCGCCAGCCGGCCAGGGGGAGGCTATGGCTACACCTTC.

This clone turned up a few times. Other DNA sequences in the sample encode the same CDR3. This CDR3 reads CASSLATQETQYF. CDR3 in DNA: TGCGCCAGCAGCTTGGCCACCCAAGAGACCCAGTACTTC. The chain links TRBV5-1 to TRBJ2-5; D is undetermined. Germline V gene sequence: CDR1 SGHRS, CDR2 YFSETQ. The CDR3 has 13 residues. Trimming left V 0 bases short and J 1 base short, with 4 bases between.

V and J are TRBV5-6 and TRBJ2-7; 7 positions agree with TRBD1. J lost 4 bases, V lost 4 bases, and 11 bases had no gene match. The CDR3 runs to 15 residues. CDR1 is SGHDT and CDR2 is YYEEEE in the germline V gene. CDR3 amino acids: CASSPPSGTAYEQYF. CDR3 bases: TGTGCCAGCAGCCCCCCCTCCGGGACAGCGTACGAGCAGTACTTC.

This clone occurred once. This chain connects TRBV7-9 to TRBJ2-3; 8 positions match TRBD2. CDR1 SEHNR and CDR2 FQNEAQ come from the germline V gene (reference sequence). The CDR3 length is 15 residues. After removal of 1 base from V and 2 bases from J, the junction contained 2 bases not matched to a gene. CDR3 region: CASSLVAGYTDTQYF. The CDR3 DNA is TGTGCCAGCAGCTTAGTAGCGGGATACACAGATACGCAGTATTTT.

V gene TRBV11-2 combines with J gene TRBJ1-2; 7 bases line up with TRBD1. There are 16 residues in the CDR3. The V and J ends lost 2 bases and 4 bases, in that order; junction bases with no gene match: 10. Germline lookup yields CDR1 SGHAT and CDR2 FQNNGV. This CDR3 reads CASSLRQIDRAYGYTF. The CDR3 region has the DNA TGTGCCAGCAGCTTACGCCAGATCGACAGGGCCTATGGCTACACCTTC.

V gene TRBV5-1 combines with J gene TRBJ1-1; possible D gene TRBD1, 5 bases. The germline V gene has CDR1 SGHRS and CDR2 YFSETQ. With 0 bases removed from V and 1 base from J, the gap between germline ends came to 10 bases. This CDR3 has 15 amino acids. Written as DNA, the CDR3 is TGCGCCAGCAGCTTGGTTGGGGGAGGGAACACTGAAGCTTTCTTT. This encodes CASSLVGGGNTEAFF. The variable domain in full, completed from reference TRBV5-1 and TRBJ1-1, reads KAGVTQTPRYLIKTRGQQVTLSCSPISGHRSVSWYQQTPGQGLQFLFEYFSETQRNKGNFPGRFSGRQFSNSRSEMNVSTLELGDSALYLCASSLVGGGNTEAFFGQGTRLTVV.

This chain links TRBV6-5 with TRBJ1-6; tentative D call: TRBD1 (5 bases). Trimming removed 6 bases from V and 7 bases from J, with 10 bases in between. The CDR3 runs to 13 residues. Germline assignment: CDR1 MNHEY and CDR2 SVGAGI. Written as DNA, the CDR3 is TGTGCCAGCAGCAGGGACTTGAATTCACCCCTCCACTTT. Its translation is CASSRDLNSPLHF.

This clone was detected once. This chain joins TRBV6-5 and TRBJ1-2, with a weak D call TRBD1 (6 bases). The CDR3 sequence is 15 residues long. Trimming removed 2 bases from V and 5 bases from J, with 15 bases in between. Per the germline V gene, CDR1 is MNHEY and CDR2 is SVGAGI. The CDR3 reads CASSYQRDTRYGYTF. For the CDR3, the DNA is TGTGCCAGCAGTTACCAGAGGGACACTCGATATGGCTACACCTTC.

The chain carries TRBV7-8 and TRBJ1-3; TRBD1 might be the D (6 bases). Germline V gene data show CDR1 as SGHVS and CDR2 as FQNEAQ. Deletions cut 7 bases from V and 4 bases from J, with 11 bases between. The CDR3 has 13 amino acids. CDR3 region: CASTRDTGNTIYF. In DNA, the CDR3 is TGTGCCAGCACACGGGACACGGGAAACACCATATATTTT.

The chain has TRBV6-1 and TRBJ1-5; D ambiguous. The CDR3 has 12 amino acids. The germline V gene encodes CDR1 MNHNS and CDR2 SASEGT. V was cut by 7 bases and J by 5 bases, with 9 bases left in between. The CDR3 sequence: CASTAVDQPQHF. The CDR3 DNA reads as TGTGCCAGCACGGCGGTTGATCAGCCCCAGCATTTT.

The chain uses TRBV7-3 and TRBJ2-5; D perhaps matches TRBD2 (6 bases). Germline CDR1 is SGHTA and CDR2 is FQGTGA. The CDR3 has 15 amino acids. The germline V and J ends were trimmed by 5 bases and 2 bases, with 15 bases remaining between them. The CDR3 nucleotides are TGTGCCAGCAGCCCCAGAGGACTATCTCAAGAGACCCAGTACTTC. It encodes CASSPRGLSQETQYF.

The chain links TRBV7-8 to TRBJ2-7, with TRBD2 matching 7 bases. Germline CDR1 and CDR2: SGHVS and FQNEAQ. V lost 2 bases and J lost 0; bases outside the gene matches: 7. This CDR3 is 16 amino acids long. The CDR3 is CASSLSGATSSYEQYF. The CDR3 DNA is TGTGCCAGCAGCTTAAGCGGGGCTACGAGCTCCTACGAGCAGTACTTC. The whole variable domain, remainder taken from reference TRBV7-8 and TRBJ2-7, is GAGVSQSPRYKVAKRGQDVALRCDPISGHVSLFWYQQALGQGPEFLTYFQNEAQLDKSGLPSDRFFAERPEGSVSTLKIQRTQQEDSAVYLCASSLSGATSSYEQYFGPGTRLTVT.

This chain links TRBV9 with TRBJ2-3; TRBD2 matches 11 bases. J gave up 5 bases and V 3 bases, and 8 bases lay outside the gene matches. The CDR3 has 16 residues. Germline-derived CDR1 and CDR2 are SGDLS and YYNGEE. The CDR3 sequence is CASSALAGGEVDTQYF. The DNA of the CDR3 is TGTGCCAGCAGCGCCCTAGCGGGAGGAGAGGTAGATACGCAGTATTTT.

The chain is built from TRBV4-1 and TRBJ2-2; 9 bases agree with TRBD1. CDR3 length: 15 residues. V dropped 3 bases and J dropped 4; count of bases not matched to a gene: 3. Germline V gene lookup returns CDR1 MGHRA and CDR2 YSYEKL. CDR3 DNA: TGCGCCAGCAGCCACAGGACAGGGGCCACCGGGGAGCTGTTTTTT. Translation gives CASSHRTGATGELFF.